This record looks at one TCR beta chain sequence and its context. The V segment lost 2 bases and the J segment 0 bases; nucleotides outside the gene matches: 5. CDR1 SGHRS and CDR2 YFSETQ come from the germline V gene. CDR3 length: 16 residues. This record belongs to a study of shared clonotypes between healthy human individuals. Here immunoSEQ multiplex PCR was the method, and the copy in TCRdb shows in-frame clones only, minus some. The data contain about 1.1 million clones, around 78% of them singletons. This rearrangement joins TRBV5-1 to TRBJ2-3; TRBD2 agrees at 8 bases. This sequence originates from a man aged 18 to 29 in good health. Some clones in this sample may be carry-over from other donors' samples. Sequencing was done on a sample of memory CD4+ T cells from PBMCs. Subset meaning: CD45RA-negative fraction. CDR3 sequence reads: CASSFTSGSSTDTQYF. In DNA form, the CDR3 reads TGCGCCAGCAGCTTTACTAGCGGCTCTAGCACAGATACGCAGTATTTT.